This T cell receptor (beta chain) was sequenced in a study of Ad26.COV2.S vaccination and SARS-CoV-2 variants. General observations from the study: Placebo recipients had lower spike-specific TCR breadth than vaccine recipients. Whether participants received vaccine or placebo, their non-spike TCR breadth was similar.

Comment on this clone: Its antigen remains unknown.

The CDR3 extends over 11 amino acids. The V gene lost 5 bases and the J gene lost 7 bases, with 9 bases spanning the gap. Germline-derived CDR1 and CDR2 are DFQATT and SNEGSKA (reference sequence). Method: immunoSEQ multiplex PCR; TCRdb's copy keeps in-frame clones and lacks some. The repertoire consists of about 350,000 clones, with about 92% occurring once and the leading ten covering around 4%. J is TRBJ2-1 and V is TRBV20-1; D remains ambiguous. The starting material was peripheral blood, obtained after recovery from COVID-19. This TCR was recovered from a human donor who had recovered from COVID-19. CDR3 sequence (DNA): TGCAGTGCTCCCAGCTGGAATGAGCAGTTCTTC. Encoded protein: CSAPSWNEQFF.